This entry concerns a single TCR beta chain. The antigen remains unidentified. TCRdb used MiXCR to reprocess the multiplex PCR reads, holding one entry per CDR3 protein. The table records several thousand distinct CDR3 sequences, 40% to 55% of them present only once. These data originate in a study of breast tumors, draining lymph nodes, adjacent tissues. Overall study results and limits: That most tumor T cells come from lymph nodes remained unproven. Compared with basal-like, luminal-like tumors shared significantly more repertoire with nontumor tissue. Compared with lymph nodes, tumors were less diverse; compared with nontumor tissue, more. Data fit most tumor T cells coming from lymph node, expanding in tumor.

The CDR3 extends over 15 amino acids. V lost 1 base and J lost 0, with 9 bases in between. Germline CDR1 and CDR2: LNHDA and SQIVND (reference sequence). The gene calls are TRBV19 and TRBJ2-5; D is ambiguous. This TCR was recovered from a female donor with breast cancer. Some clones in this sample may be carry-over from other donors' samples. Material: tumor-adjacent breast tissue. CDR3 nucleotides: TGTGCCAGTAGTATAGCCCAGATTGACCAAGAGACCCAGTACTTC. It encodes CASSIAQIDQETQYF.